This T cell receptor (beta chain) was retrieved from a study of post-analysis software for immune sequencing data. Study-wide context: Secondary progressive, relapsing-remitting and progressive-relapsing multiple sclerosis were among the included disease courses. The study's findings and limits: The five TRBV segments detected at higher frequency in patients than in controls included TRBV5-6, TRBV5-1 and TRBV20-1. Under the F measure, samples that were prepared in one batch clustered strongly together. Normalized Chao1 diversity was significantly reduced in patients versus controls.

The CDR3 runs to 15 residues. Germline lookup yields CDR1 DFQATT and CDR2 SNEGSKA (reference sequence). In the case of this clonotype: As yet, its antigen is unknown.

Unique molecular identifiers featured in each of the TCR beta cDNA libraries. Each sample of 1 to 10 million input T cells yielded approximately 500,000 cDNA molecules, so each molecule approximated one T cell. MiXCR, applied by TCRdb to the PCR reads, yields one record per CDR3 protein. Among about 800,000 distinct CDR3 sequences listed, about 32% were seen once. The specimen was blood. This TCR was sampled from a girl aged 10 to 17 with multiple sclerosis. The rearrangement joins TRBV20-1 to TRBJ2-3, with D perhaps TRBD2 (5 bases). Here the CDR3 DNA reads TGCAGCGGATACGGACTCACGACGTCAACCGATACGCAGTATTTT. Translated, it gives CSGYGLTTSTDTQYF.